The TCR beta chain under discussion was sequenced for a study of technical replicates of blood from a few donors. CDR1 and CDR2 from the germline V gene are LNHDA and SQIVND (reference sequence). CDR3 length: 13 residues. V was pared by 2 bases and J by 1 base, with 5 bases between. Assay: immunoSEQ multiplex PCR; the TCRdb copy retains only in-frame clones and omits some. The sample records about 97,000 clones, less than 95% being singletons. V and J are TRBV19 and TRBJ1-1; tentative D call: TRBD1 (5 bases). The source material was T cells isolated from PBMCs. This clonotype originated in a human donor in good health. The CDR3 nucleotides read TGTGCCAGTAGTATACAGGGGAACACTGAAGCTTTCTTT. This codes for CASSIQGNTEAFF. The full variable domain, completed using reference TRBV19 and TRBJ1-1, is DGGITQSPKYLFRKEGQNVTLSCEQNLNHDAMYWYRQDPGQGLRLIYYSQIVNDFQKGDIAEGYSVSREKKESFPLTVTSAQKNPTAFYLCASSIQGNTEAFFGQGTRLTVV.